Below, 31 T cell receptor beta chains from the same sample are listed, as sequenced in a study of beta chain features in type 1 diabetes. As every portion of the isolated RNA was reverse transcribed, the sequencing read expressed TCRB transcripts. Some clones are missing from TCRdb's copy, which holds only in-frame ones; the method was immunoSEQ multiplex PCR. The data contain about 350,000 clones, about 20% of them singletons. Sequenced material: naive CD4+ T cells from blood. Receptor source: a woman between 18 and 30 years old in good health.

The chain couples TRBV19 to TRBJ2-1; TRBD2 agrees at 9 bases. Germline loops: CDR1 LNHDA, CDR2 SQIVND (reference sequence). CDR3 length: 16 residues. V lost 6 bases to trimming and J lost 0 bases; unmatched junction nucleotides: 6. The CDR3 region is CASRTREGSSYNEQFF. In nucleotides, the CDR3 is TGTGCCAGTAGAACGCGGGAGGGGAGCTCCTACAATGAGCAGTTCTTC.

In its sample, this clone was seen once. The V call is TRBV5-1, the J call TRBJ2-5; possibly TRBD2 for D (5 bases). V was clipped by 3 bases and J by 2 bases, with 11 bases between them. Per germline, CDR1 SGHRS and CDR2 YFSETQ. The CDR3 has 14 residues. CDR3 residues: CASSSSGDQETQYF. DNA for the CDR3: TGCGCCAGCAGCTCAAGCGGAGATCAAGAGACCCAGTACTTC. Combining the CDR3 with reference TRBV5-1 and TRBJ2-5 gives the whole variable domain KAGVTQTPRYLIKTRGQQVTLSCSPISGHRSVSWYQQTPGQGLQFLFEYFSETQRNKGNFPGRFSGRQFSNSRSEMNVSTLELGDSALYLCASSSSGDQETQYFGPGTRLLVL.

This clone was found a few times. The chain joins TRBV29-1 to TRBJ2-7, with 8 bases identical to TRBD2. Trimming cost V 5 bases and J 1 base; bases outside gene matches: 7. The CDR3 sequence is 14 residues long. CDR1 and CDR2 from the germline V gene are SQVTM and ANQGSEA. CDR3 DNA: TGCAGCGTTATTGCGGGAGGCTATTCCTACGAGCAGTACTTC. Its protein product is CSVIAGGYSYEQYF.

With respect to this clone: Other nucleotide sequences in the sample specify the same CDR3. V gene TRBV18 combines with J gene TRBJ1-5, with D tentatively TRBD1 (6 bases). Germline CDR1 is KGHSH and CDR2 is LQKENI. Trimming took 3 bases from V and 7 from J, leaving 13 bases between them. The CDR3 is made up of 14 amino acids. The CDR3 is CASSPPGGGQPQHF. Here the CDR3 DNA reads TGTGCCAGCTCACCTCCGGGGGGCGGGCAGCCCCAGCATTTT.

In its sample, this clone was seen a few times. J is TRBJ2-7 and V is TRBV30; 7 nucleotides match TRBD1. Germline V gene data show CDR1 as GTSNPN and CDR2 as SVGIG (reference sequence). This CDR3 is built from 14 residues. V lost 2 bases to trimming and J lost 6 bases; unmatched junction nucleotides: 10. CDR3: CAWSPTGKRGEQYF. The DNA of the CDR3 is TGTGCCTGGAGTCCGACAGGGAAAAGGGGCGAGCAGTACTTC.

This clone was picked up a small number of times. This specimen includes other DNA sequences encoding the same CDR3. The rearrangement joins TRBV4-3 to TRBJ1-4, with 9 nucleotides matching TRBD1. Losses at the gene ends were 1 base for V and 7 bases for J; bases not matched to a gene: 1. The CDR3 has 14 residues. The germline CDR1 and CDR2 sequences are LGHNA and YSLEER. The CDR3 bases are TGCGCCAGCAGCCAAGGACAGGGGGGTGAAAAACTGTTTTTT. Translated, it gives CASSQGQGGEKLFF.

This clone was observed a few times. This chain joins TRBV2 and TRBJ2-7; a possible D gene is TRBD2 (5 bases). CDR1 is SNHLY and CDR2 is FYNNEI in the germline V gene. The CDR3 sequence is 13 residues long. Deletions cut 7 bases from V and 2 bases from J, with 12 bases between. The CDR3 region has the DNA TGTGCCAGCATCGGGGTAGGGACCTACGAGCAGTACTTC. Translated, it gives CASIGVGTYEQYF.

The CDR3: CASSEVSYTF. As DNA, the CDR3 is TGTGCCAGCAGTGAAGTTAGCTACACCTTC. The chain couples TRBV6-1 to TRBJ1-2; D call uncertain. CDR1 is MNHNS and CDR2 is SASEGT in the germline V gene. The CDR3 loop spans 10 amino acids. V was clipped by 1 base and J by 9 bases, with 3 bases between them.

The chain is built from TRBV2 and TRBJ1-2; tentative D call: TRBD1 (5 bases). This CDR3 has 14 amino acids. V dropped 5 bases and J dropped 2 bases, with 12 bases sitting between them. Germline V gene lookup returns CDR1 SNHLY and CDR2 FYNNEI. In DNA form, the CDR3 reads TGTGCCAGCAGTCCTTTCGGGGGGAACTATGGCTACACCTTC. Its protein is CASSPFGGNYGYTF.

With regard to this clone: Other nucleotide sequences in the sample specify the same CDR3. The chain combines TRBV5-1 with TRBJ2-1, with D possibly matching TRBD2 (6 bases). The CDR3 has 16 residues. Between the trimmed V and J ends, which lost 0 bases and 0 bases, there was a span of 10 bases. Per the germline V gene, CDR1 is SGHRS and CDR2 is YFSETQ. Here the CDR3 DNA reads TGCGCCAGCAGCTTGGCCGGGGGAAGCTCCTACAATGAGCAGTTCTTC. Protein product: CASSLAGGSSYNEQFF.

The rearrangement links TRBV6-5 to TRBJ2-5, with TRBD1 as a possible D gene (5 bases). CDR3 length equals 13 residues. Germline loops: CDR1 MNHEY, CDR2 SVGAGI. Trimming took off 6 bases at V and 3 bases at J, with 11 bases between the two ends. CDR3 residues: CASSPDREETQYF. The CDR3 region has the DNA TGTGCCAGCAGCCCCGACAGAGAAGAGACCCAGTACTTC.

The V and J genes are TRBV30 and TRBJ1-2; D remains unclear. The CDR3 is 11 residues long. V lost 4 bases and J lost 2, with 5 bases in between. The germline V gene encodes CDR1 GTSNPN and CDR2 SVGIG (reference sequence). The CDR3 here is CAWNQNYGYTF. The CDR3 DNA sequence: TGTGCCTGGAATCAGAACTATGGCTACACCTTC. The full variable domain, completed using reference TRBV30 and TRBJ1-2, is SQTIHQWPATLVQPVGSPLSLECTVEGTSNPNLYWYRQAAGRGLQLLFYSVGIGQISSEVPQNLSASRPQDRQFILSSKKLLLSDSGFYLCAWNQNYGYTFGSGTRLTVV.

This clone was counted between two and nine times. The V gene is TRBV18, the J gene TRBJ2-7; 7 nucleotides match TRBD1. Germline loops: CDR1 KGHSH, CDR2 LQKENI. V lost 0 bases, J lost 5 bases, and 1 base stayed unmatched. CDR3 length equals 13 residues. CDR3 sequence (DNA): TGTGCCAGCTCACCACCGCAGGGGGACGAGCAGTACTTC. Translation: CASSPPQGDEQYF.

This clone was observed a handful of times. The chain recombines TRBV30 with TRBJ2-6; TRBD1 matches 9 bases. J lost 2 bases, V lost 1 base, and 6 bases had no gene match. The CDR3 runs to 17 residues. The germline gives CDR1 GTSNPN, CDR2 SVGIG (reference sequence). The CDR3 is CAWSAGTGYTGANVLTF. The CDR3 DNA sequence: TGTGCCTGGAGTGCCGGGACAGGGTACACTGGGGCCAACGTCCTGACTTTC.

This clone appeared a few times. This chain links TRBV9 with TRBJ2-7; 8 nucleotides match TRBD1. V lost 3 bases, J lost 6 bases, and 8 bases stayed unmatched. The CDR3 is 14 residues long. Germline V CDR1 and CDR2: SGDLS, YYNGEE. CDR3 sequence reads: CASSATGTGPEQYF. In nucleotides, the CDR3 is TGTGCCAGCAGCGCGACCGGGACAGGTCCCGAGCAGTACTTC.

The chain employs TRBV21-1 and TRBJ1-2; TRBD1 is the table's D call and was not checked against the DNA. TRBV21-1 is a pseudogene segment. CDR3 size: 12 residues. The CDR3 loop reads CASNRVDDGYTF. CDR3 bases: TGTGCCAGCAACAGGGTGGACGATGGCTACACCTTC.

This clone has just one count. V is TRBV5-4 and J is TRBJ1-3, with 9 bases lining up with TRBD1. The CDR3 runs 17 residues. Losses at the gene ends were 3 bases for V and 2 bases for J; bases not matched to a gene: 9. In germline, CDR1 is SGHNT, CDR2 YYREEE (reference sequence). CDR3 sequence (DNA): TGTGCCAGCAGCTCCCCGGGACAGGGTCCCCCTGGAAACACCATATATTTT. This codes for CASSSPGQGPPGNTIYF. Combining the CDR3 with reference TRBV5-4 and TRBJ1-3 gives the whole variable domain ETGVTQSPTHLIKTRGQQVTLRCSSQSGHNTVSWYQQALGQGPQFIFQYYREEENGRGNFPPRFSGLQFPNYSSELNVNALELDDSALYLCASSSPGQGPPGNTIYFGEGSWLTVV.

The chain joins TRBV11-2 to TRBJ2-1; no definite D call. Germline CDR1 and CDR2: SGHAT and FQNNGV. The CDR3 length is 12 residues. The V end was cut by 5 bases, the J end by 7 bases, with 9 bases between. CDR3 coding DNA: TGTGCCAGCAGCCCCCTACCTAATGAGCAGTTCTTC. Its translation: CASSPLPNEQFF.

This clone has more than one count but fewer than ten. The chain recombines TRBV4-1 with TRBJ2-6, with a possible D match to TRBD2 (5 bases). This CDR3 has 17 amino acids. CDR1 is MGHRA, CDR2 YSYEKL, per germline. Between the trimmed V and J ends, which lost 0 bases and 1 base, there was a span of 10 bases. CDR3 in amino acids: CASSQDSEASGANVLTF. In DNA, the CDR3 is TGCGCCAGCAGCCAAGATTCGGAGGCATCTGGGGCCAACGTCCTGACTTTC.

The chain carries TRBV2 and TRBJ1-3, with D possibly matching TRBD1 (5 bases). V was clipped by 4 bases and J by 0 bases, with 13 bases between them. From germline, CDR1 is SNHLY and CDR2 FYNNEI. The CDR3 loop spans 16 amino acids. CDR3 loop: CASSAQGGHSGNTIYF. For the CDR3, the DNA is TGTGCCAGCAGTGCGCAGGGAGGGCACTCTGGAAACACCATATATTTT.

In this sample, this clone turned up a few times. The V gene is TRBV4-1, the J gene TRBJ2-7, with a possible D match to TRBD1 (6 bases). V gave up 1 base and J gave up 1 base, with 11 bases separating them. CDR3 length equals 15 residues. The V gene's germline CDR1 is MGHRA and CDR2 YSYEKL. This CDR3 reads CASSQVQGRSYEQYF. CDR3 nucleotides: TGCGCCAGCAGCCAAGTACAGGGAAGGTCCTACGAGCAGTACTTC.

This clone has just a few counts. The CDR3 DNA is TGCGCCAGCAACAGGGGCCTTAACACCGGGGAGCTGTTTTTT. Translated: CASNRGLNTGELFF. J is TRBJ2-2 and V is TRBV4-1; 7 nucleotides line up with TRBD1. Germline V CDR1 and CDR2: MGHRA, YSYEKL. The V gene end was trimmed by 7 bases and the J gene end by 2 bases; junction bases not matched to a gene: 4. The CDR3 consists of 14 residues.

This chain's CDR3 is CASSPPTGGQRGLYTF. The CDR3 DNA reads as TGTGCCAGCTCACCACCGACAGGAGGCCAAAGGGGCCTCTACACCTTC. The chain is built from TRBV18 and TRBJ1-2; D is perhaps TRBD1 (6 bases). Per the germline V gene, CDR1 is KGHSH and CDR2 is LQKENI. V lost 0 bases, J lost 10 bases, and 21 bases lay in between. This CDR3 is built from 16 residues. The whole variable domain, remainder taken from reference TRBV18 and TRBJ1-2, is NAGVMQNPRHLVRRRGQEARLRCSPMKGHSHVYWYRQLPEEGLKFMVYLQKENIIDESGMPKERFSAEFPKEGPSILRIQQVVRGDSAAYFCASSPPTGGQRGLYTFGSGTRLTVV.

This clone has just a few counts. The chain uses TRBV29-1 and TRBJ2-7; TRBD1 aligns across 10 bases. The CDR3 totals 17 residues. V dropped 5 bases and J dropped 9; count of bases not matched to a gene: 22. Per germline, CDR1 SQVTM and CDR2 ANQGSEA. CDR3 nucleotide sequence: TGCAGCGTTCGCTGGGACAGGGGAACGGCGCCTAGATGGGGGCAGTACTTC. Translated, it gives CSVRWDRGTAPRWGQYF.

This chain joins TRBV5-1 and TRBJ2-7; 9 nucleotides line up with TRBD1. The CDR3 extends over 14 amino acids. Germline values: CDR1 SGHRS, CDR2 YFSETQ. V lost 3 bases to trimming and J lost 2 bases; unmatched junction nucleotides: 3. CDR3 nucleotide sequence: TGCGCCAGCAGCTCACAGGGGGCGACCTACGAGCAGTACTTC. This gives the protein CASSSQGATYEQYF. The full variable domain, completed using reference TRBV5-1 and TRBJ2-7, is KAGVTQTPRYLIKTRGQQVTLSCSPISGHRSVSWYQQTPGQGLQFLFEYFSETQRNKGNFPGRFSGRQFSNSRSEMNVSTLELGDSALYLCASSSQGATYEQYFGPGTRLTVT.

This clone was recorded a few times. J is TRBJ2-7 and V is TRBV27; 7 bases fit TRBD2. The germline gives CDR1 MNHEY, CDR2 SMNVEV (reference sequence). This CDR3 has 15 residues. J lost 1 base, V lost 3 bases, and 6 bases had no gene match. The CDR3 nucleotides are TGTGCCAGCAGTTTCAATCCTAGCGGATCCTACGAGCAGTACTTC. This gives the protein CASSFNPSGSYEQYF.

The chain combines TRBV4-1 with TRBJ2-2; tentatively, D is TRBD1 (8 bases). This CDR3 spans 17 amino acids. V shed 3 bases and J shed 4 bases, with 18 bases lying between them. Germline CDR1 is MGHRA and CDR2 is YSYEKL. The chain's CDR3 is CASSQGGGQVFTGELFF. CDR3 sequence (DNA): TGCGCCAGCAGCCAGGGGGGGGGACAGGTGTTCACCGGGGAGCTGTTTTTT.

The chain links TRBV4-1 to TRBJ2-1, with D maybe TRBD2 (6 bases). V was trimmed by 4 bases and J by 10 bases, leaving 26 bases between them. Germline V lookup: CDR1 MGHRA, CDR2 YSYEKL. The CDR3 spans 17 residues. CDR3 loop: CASSPALLGSLGGEQFF. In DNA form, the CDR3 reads TGCGCCAGCAGCCCGGCCCTACTAGGGTCCCTTGGGGGGGAGCAGTTCTTC.

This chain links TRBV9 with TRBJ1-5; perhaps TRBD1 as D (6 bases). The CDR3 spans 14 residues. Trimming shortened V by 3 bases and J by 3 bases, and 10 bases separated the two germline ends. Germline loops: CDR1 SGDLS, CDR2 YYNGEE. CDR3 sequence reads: CASSDRDNNQPQHF. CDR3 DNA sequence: TGTGCCAGCAGCGACCGGGACAACAATCAGCCCCAGCATTTT.

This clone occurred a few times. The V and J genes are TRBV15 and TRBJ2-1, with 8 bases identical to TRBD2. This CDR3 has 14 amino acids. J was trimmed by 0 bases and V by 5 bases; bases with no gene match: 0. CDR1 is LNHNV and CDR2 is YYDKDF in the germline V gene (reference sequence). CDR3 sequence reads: CATSREGSYNEQFF. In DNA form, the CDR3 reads TGTGCCACCAGCCGGGAGGGCTCCTACAATGAGCAGTTCTTC. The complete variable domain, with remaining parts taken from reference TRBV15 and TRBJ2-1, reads DAMVIQNPRYQVTQFGKPVTLSCSQTLNHNVMYWYQQKSSQAPKLLFHYYDKDFNNEADTPDNFQSRRPNTSFCFLDIRSPGLGDTAMYLCATSREGSYNEQFFGPGTRLTVL.

The CDR3 DNA reads TGTGCCAGCAGCCAGGCACCAAACTACGAGCAGTACTTC. Amino acid sequence: CASSQAPNYEQYF. The gene calls are TRBV28 and TRBJ2-7; no clear D gene. The length of the CDR3 is 13 residues. V lost 6 bases to trimming and J lost 3 bases, with 12 bases between them. Germline assignment: CDR1 MDHEN and CDR2 SYDVKM.